Listed here are 11 T cell receptor beta chains from one sample, sequenced in a study of cytomegalovirus exposure and HLA in healthy donors (dated by TCRdb to between 2016 and 2019). Libraries were built with the immunoSEQ multiplex PCR assay. The multiplex PCR relied on a mix of 60 forward primers for TCR Vbeta segments and 13 reverse primers for TCR Jbeta segments. TCRdb retrieved this table from immuneACCESS and kept in-frame rearrangements only. Not all clones are present; in checked studies, unresolved V genes account for under half, and no reason is known for the remainder. A total of around 220,000 clones appear in this sample, roughly 80% of them only once. 15% to 19% of the sample rests with the top ten. The specimen sequenced was PBMCs. The receptors were gathered from a man in his forties in good health and CMV-seronegative.

This chain links TRBV2 with TRBJ1-2; TRBD1 agrees at 7 bases. CDR1 is SNHLY, CDR2 FYNNEI, per germline. J was trimmed by 4 bases and V by 6 bases; bases with no gene match: 11. The CDR3 extends over 15 amino acids. The CDR3 DNA is TGTGCCAGCAGGACGTTGACAGGGCTCATCTATGGCTACACCTTC. Its translation is CASRTLTGLIYGYTF.

The chain couples TRBV14 to TRBJ2-5; D gene unclear. Germline CDR1 SGHDN, CDR2 FVKESK. CDR3 size: 14 residues. Deletions cut 0 bases from V and 5 bases from J, with 10 bases between. CDR3: CASSQDLVVETQYF. Here the CDR3 DNA reads TGTGCCAGCAGCCAAGATCTTGTTGTCGAGACCCAGTACTTC.

The rearrangement links TRBV29-1 to TRBJ1-4; D may be TRBD1 (6 bases). Trimming pared 6 bases from V and 3 bases from J, leaving 11 bases between. This CDR3 has 13 amino acids. The germline CDR1 and CDR2 sequences are SQVTM and ANQGSEA. The CDR3 nucleotides are TGCAGCGTAGCCGGGACACCTAATGAAAAACTGTTTTTT. It codes for CSVAGTPNEKLFF.

The rearrangement links TRBV10-1 to TRBJ1-2, with 8 bases that match TRBD1. The length of the CDR3 is 11 residues. Germline CDR1 is WNHNN and CDR2 is SYGVQD (reference sequence). The J segment lost 10 bases and the V segment lost 7 bases, leaving 5 bases of the junction unmatched. CDR3 region: CASNRTGPYTF. For the CDR3, the DNA is TGCGCCAGCAACAGGACAGGGCCCTACACCTTC.

V and J are TRBV4-2 and TRBJ2-2; 10 nucleotides match TRBD1. The CDR3 contains 16 residues. Germline loops: CDR1 LGHNA, CDR2 YNFKEQ. V lost 4 bases to trimming and J lost 4 bases; unmatched junction nucleotides: 6. CDR3 region: CASSRDDRGRTGELFF. The CDR3 nucleotides are TGTGCCAGCAGCCGCGACGACAGGGGGCGCACCGGGGAGCTGTTTTTT.

The chain uses TRBV7-2 and TRBJ2-7, with 9 nucleotides matching TRBD2. V shed 1 base, J shed 9 bases, and the junction held 7 bases outside the gene matches. The CDR3 extends over 14 amino acids. The germline V gene encodes CDR1 SGHTA and CDR2 FQGNSA. Written as DNA, the CDR3 is TGTGCCAGCAGCTTAGGGCCGACTAGCGGTCGGCAGTACTTC. Translating it yields CASSLGPTSGRQYF.

The gene calls are TRBV5-1 and TRBJ2-7; 13 bases line up with TRBD2. The CDR3 loop spans 17 amino acids. V lost 3 bases and J lost 2; bases outside the gene matches: 8. Germline V gene data show CDR1 as SGHRS and CDR2 as YFSETQ. The CDR3 DNA sequence: TGCGCCAGCAGCTCCCGACTAGCGGGGGGCCCAACCTACGAGCAGTACTTC. This translates into CASSSRLAGGPTYEQYF.

V and J are TRBV6-5 and TRBJ2-7, with 7 bases aligning to TRBD1. Germline V gives CDR1 MNHEY, CDR2 SVGAGI. The length of the CDR3 is 12 residues. V lost 5 bases and J lost 9; bases outside the gene matches: 7. The CDR3 reads CASSTTGAGQYF. The CDR3 DNA follows: TGTGCCAGCAGTACTACAGGGGCAGGGCAGTACTTC.

This chain links TRBV9 with TRBJ2-7; 8 bases fit TRBD2. This CDR3 comprises 18 residues. V gave up 4 bases and J gave up 1 base; unmatched junction bases: 16. The germline CDR1 and CDR2 sequences are SGDLS and YYNGEE. DNA of the CDR3: TGTGCCAGCAGCACCTCCCCCAGCGGGGCTAGCGGGTCCTACGAGCAGTACTTC. Translated: CASSTSPSGASGSYEQYF. The variable domain in full, completed from reference TRBV9 and TRBJ2-7, reads DSGVTQTPKHLITATGQRVTLRCSPRSGDLSVYWYQQSLDQGLQFLIQYYNGEERAKGNILERFSAQQFPDLHSELNLSSLELGDSALYFCASSTSPSGASGSYEQYFGPGTRLTVT.

V is TRBV7-2 and J is TRBJ2-2; TRBD2 agrees at 14 bases. With V trimmed by 5 bases and J by 5 bases, 4 bases remained unmatched. The CDR3 totals 16 residues. Germline CDR1 and CDR2: SGHTA and FQGNSA. The CDR3 loop is CASSMTSGRGTGELFF. In nucleotides, the CDR3 is TGTGCCAGCAGCATGACTAGCGGGAGGGGTACCGGGGAGCTGTTTTTT.

This clone was seen more than once but under ten times. This chain joins TRBV5-4 and TRBJ1-1; 8 nucleotides line up with TRBD1. The V gene's germline CDR1 is SGHNT and CDR2 YYREEE (reference sequence). This CDR3 contains 15 residues. The V gene end was trimmed by 4 bases and the J gene end by 1 base; junction bases not matched to a gene: 6. CDR3 bases: TGTGCCAGCAGCCCCGGGGGGACAGGGAACACTGAAGCTTTCTTT. This encodes CASSPGGTGNTEAFF.